This T cell receptor (beta chain) was identified during a study of OX40 agonist ivuxolimab in advanced cancers. About the research overall: Intravenous ivuxolimab at 0.01 to 10 mg/kg was given to patients every 2 weeks.

The V end lost 1 base, the J end lost 7 bases, and 7 bases lay between the germline ends. The CDR3 is 12 residues long. Germline lookup yields CDR1 SGHNT and CDR2 YENEEA. This clone was observed once. TCRdb's copy holds only in-frame clones and misses some; the assay was immunoSEQ multiplex PCR. The table records roughly 86,000 clones, 80% to 95% of them present only once. This specimen consisted of CD4+ or CD8+ T cells sorted from blood, obtained in a trial of the OX40 agonist ivuxolimab. V and J are TRBV11-3 and TRBJ1-2; tentatively, D is TRBD1 (6 bases). This receptor was obtained from an adult with an advanced solid tumor such as melanoma, head and neck, liver or kidney cancer. CDR3 DNA sequence: TGTGCCAGCAGCTTAGGGGGGGCTGGCTACACCTTC. This codes for CASSLGGAGYTF.